The 9 T cell receptor beta chains below all came from one sample that was sequenced in a study of shared clonotypes between healthy human individuals. Libraries were prepared by immunoSEQ multiplex PCR; TCRdb keeps only in-frame clonotypes and omits some of them. This table has 1,500,000 or so clones, approximately 98.5% appearing once. Sequenced material: naive CD4+ T cells sorted from blood. Subset in this sample: CD45RA+ positively selected. These TCRs come from a man aged 30 to 39 in good health.

The rearrangement links TRBV28 to TRBJ1-1; D is unclear. Trimming left V 7 bases short and J 3 bases short, with 3 bases between. The CDR3 runs to 10 residues. Germline V gives CDR1 MDHEN, CDR2 SYDVKM. CDR3 sequence (DNA): TGTGCCAGCAAAGACACTGAAGCTTTCTTT. Protein product: CASKDTEAFF.

This chain joins TRBV9 and TRBJ2-7; 11 bases fit TRBD2. The CDR3 is 18 amino acids. V shed 0 bases and J 0 bases; nucleotides not matched to a gene: 8. Germline loops: CDR1 SGDLS, CDR2 YYNGEE. The CDR3: CASSVEPGTSGSSYEQYF. The DNA for the CDR3 is TGTGCCAGCAGCGTAGAGCCTGGGACTAGCGGCAGCTCCTACGAGCAGTACTTC.

This chain links TRBV15 with TRBJ1-1, with D maybe TRBD1 (6 bases). V dropped 1 base and J dropped 4 bases, with 16 bases sitting between them. The CDR3 consists of 16 residues. Germline-derived CDR1 and CDR2 are LNHNV and YYDKDF (reference sequence). The CDR3 protein is CATSRGSTGLLTEAFF. CDR3 nucleotides: TGTGCCACCAGCAGAGGCTCGACAGGCCTTCTCACTGAAGCTTTCTTT. Full variable domain (rest looked up from reference TRBV15 and TRBJ1-1): DAMVIQNPRYQVTQFGKPVTLSCSQTLNHNVMYWYQQKSSQAPKLLFHYYDKDFNNEADTPDNFQSRRPNTSFCFLDIRSPGLGDTAMYLCATSRGSTGLLTEAFFGQGTRLTVV.

This clone came up once. This chain joins TRBV5-1 and TRBJ1-4; D call uncertain. Trimming took off 0 bases at V and 0 bases at J, with 6 bases between the two ends. Per germline, CDR1 SGHRS and CDR2 YFSETQ. The CDR3 is 15 amino acids. The CDR3 loop is CASSLGSSTNEKLFF. The CDR3 DNA follows: TGCGCCAGCAGCTTGGGAAGCTCAACTAATGAAAAACTGTTTTTT.

This chain links TRBV2 with TRBJ2-5, with 7 bases identical to TRBD1. Germline V CDR1 and CDR2: SNHLY, FYNNEI. Germline trimming cut 6 bases from V and 0 bases from J; bases unmatched to any gene: 7. The CDR3 consists of 15 residues. CDR3 bases: TGTGCCAGCAGGCGGGTTGGACAGGACCAAGAGACCCAGTACTTC. This sequence encodes CASRRVGQDQETQYF.

J is TRBJ2-6 and V is TRBV19; TRBD1 aligns across 7 bases. Looked up from germline, CDR1 is LNHDA and CDR2 is SQIVND (reference sequence). V shed 7 bases and J 2 bases; nucleotides not matched to a gene: 2. The CDR3 sequence is 14 residues long. The CDR3 region is CASIDRAGANVLTF. The CDR3 nucleotides are TGTGCCAGTATTGACAGGGCTGGGGCCAACGTCCTGACTTTC.

V is TRBV10-1 and J is TRBJ2-7; no clear D. In germline, CDR1 is WNHNN, CDR2 SYGVQD (reference sequence). The CDR3 consists of 14 residues. V dropped 5 bases and J dropped 0 bases, with 11 bases sitting between them. The CDR3 DNA reads as TGCGCCAGCAGTCGGAGTACGGGCTCCTACGAGCAGTACTTC. It is translated as CASSRSTGSYEQYF.

V usage is TRBV7-7 and J usage is TRBJ2-1, with 10 bases fitting TRBD2. Germline CDR1 is SSHAT and CDR2 is FNYEAQ (reference sequence). This CDR3 contains 17 residues. V trimming: 0 bases; J trimming: 3 bases; junction bases outside the gene matches: 5. CDR3 nucleotides: TGTGCCAGCAGCTTAGCGCACGGGACTAGCGTCTACAATGAGCAGTTCTTC. The encoded protein is CASSLAHGTSVYNEQFF.

This clone was recorded only once. The V call is TRBV12-5, the J call TRBJ1-2; no reliable D call. The CDR3 totals 14 residues. The V end was cut by 2 bases, the J end by 4 bases, with 11 bases between. Germline CDR1 reads LGHNT; CDR2 reads FRNRAP. The CDR3 nucleotides read TGTGCTAGTGGTTTGTCACAAACCCCCTATGGCTACACCTTC. This encodes CASGLSQTPYGYTF.